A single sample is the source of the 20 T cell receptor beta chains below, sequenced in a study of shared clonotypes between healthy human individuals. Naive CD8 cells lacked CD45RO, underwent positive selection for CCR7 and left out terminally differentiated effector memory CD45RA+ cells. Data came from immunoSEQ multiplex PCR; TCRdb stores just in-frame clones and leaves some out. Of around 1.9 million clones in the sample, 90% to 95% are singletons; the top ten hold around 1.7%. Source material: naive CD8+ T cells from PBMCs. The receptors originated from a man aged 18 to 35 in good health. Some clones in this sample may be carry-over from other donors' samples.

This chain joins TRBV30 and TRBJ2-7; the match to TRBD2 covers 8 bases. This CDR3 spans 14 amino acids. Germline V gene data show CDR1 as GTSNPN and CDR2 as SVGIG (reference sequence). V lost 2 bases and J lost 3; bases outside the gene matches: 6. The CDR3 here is CAWSSWREDYEQYF. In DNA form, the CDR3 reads TGTGCCTGGAGTTCCTGGCGGGAGGACTACGAGCAGTACTTC.

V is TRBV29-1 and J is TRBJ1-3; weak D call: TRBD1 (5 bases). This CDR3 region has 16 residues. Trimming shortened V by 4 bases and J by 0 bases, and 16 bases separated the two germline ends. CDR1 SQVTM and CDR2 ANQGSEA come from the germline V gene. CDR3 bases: TGCAGCGTTGGGGCAGGGCAGGATTTCTCTGGAAACACCATATATTTT. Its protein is CSVGAGQDFSGNTIYF.

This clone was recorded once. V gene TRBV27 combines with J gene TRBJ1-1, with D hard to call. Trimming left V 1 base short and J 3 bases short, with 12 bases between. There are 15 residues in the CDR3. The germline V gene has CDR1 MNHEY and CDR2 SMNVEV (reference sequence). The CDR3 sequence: CASSLYYGGDTEAFF. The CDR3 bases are TGTGCCAGCAGTTTATACTATGGTGGGGACACTGAAGCTTTCTTT.

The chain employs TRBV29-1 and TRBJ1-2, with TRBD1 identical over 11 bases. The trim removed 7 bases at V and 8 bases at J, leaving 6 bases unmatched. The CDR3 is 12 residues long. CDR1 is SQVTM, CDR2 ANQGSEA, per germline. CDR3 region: CSDGQGASGYTF. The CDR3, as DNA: TGCAGCGACGGACAGGGGGCCAGCGGCTACACCTTC.

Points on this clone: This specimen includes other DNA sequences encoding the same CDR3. CDR3 sequence (DNA): TGTGCCAGCAGTAGCGGCAGCTCCTACGAGCAGTACTTC. Protein sequence: CASSSGSSYEQYF. The chain has TRBV9 and TRBJ2-7, with TRBD2 as a possible D gene (6 bases). Trimming removed 5 bases from V and 0 bases from J, with 9 bases in between. The CDR3 is made up of 13 amino acids. Germline V gives CDR1 SGDLS, CDR2 YYNGEE. Full variable domain (missing parts from reference TRBV9 and TRBJ2-7): DSGVTQTPKHLITATGQRVTLRCSPRSGDLSVYWYQQSLDQGLQFLIQYYNGEERAKGNILERFSAQQFPDLHSELNLSSLELGDSALYFCASSSGSSYEQYFGPGTRLTVT.

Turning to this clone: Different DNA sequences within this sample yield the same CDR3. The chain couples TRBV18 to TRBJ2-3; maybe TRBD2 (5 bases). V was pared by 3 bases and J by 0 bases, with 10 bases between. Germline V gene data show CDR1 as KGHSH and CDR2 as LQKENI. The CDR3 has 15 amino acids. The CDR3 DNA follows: TGTGCCAGCTCACCTGGCGGGCCTAGCACAGATACGCAGTATTTT. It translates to CASSPGGPSTDTQYF.

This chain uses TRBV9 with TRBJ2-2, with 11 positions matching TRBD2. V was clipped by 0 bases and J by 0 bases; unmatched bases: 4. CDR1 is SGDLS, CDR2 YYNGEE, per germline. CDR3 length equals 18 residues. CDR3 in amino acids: CASSVGLAGGANTGELFF. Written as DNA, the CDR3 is TGTGCCAGCAGCGTAGGGCTAGCGGGAGGAGCGAACACCGGGGAGCTGTTTTTT. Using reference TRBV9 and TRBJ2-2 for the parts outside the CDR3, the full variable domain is DSGVTQTPKHLITATGQRVTLRCSPRSGDLSVYWYQQSLDQGLQFLIQYYNGEERAKGNILERFSAQQFPDLHSELNLSSLELGDSALYFCASSVGLAGGANTGELFFGEGSRLTVL.

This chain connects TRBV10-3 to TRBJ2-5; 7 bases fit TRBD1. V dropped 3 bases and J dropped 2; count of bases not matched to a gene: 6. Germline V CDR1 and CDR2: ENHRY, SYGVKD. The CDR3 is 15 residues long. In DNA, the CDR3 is TGTGCCATCAGTGACTTGAGGGGGCAGCAAGAGACCCAGTACTTC. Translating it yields CAISDLRGQQETQYF.

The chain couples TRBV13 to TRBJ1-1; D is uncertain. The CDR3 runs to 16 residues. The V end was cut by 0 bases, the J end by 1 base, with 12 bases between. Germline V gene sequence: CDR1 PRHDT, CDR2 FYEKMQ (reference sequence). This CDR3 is CASSLGPPGGNTEAFF. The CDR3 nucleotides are TGTGCCAGCAGCTTAGGTCCTCCTGGAGGGAACACTGAAGCTTTCTTT.

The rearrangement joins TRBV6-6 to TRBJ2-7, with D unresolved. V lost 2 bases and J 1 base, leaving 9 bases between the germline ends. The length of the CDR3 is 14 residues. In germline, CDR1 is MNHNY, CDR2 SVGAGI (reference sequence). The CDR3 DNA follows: TGTGCCAGCAGTTACGGTGTCAGGTCCTACGAGCAGTACTTC. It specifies CASSYGVRSYEQYF.

This CDR3 reads CASSFWRDRPYTGELFF. The CDR3 coding sequence is TGTGCCAGCAGCTTCTGGCGCGACCGACCCTACACCGGGGAGCTGTTTTTT. V gene TRBV7-9 combines with J gene TRBJ2-2; D not resolved. This CDR3 has 17 residues. V shed 3 bases and J shed 3 bases, with 17 bases lying between them. Germline CDR1 is SEHNR and CDR2 is FQNEAQ (reference sequence).

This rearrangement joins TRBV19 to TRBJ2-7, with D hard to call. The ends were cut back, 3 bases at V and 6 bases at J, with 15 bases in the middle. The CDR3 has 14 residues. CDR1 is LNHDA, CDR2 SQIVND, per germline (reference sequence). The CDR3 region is CASSISIGSREQYF. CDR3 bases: TGTGCCAGTAGTATCTCTATCGGGTCTCGCGAGCAGTACTTC.

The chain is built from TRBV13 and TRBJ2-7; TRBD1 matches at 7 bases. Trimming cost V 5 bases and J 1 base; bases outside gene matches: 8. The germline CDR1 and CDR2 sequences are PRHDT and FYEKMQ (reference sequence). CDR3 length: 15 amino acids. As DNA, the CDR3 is TGTGCCAGCAGCGAGACAGGGTCCCTATCCTACGAGCAGTACTTC. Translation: CASSETGSLSYEQYF.

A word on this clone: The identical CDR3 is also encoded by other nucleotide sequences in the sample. The chain's CDR3 is CASSLGLSYEQYF. CDR3 sequence (DNA): TGTGCCAGCAGTTTAGGCCTTTCCTACGAGCAGTACTTC. The chain carries TRBV27 and TRBJ2-7; D is unresolved. V was cut by 2 bases and J by 1 base, with 6 bases left in between. Germline lookup yields CDR1 MNHEY and CDR2 SMNVEV (reference sequence). The CDR3 has 13 residues.

This CDR3 reads CASSIGRRASYEQYF. DNA of the CDR3: TGTGCCAGTAGTATAGGGCGGAGAGCCTCCTACGAGCAGTACTTC. This chain uses TRBV19 with TRBJ2-7, with unresolved D. Per germline, CDR1 LNHDA and CDR2 SQIVND (reference sequence). The V gene lost 1 base and the J gene lost 0 bases, with 10 bases spanning the gap. The CDR3 totals 15 residues.

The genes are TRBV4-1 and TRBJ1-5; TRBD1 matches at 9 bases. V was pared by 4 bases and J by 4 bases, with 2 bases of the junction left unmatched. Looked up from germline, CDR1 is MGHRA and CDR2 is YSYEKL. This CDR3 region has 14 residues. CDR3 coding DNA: TGCGCCAGCAGCCGCGGGACAGGGAATCAGCCCCAGCATTTT. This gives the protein CASSRGTGNQPQHF.

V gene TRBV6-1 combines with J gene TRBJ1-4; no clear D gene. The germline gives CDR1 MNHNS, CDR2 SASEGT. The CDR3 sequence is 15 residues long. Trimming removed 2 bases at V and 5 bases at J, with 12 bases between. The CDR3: CASSESYSFNEKLFF. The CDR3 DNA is TGTGCCAGCAGTGAAAGTTACAGCTTCAATGAAAAACTGTTTTTT.

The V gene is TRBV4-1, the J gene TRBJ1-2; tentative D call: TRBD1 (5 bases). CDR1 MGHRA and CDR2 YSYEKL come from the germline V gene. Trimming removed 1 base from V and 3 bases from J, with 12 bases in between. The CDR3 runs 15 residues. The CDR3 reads CASSQGGGAHYGYTF. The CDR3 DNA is TGCGCCAGCAGCCAAGGGGGAGGGGCCCACTATGGCTACACCTTC.

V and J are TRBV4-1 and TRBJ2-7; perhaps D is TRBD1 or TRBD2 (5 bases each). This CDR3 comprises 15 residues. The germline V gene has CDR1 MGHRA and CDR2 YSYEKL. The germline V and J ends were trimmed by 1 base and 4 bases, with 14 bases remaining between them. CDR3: CASSQVANEGYEQYF. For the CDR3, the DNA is TGCGCCAGCAGCCAAGTGGCTAATGAGGGGTACGAGCAGTACTTC.

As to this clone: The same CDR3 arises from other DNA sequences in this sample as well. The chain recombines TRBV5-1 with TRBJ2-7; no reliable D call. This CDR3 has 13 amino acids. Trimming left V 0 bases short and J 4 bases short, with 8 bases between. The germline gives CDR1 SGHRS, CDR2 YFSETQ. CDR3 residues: CASSLGVAYEQYF. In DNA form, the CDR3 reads TGCGCCAGCAGCTTGGGAGTCGCGTACGAGCAGTACTTC.